The rows below give T cell receptor beta chains drawn from one sample of a study of response to subunit inactivated influenza vaccine. Each CDR3 protein gets one entry after TCRdb re-called the RT-PCR reads with MiXCR. The table includes about 540,000 distinct CDR3 sequences, around a quarter detected once. A further study also used this sample, focusing on T cells expressing NK-cell markers.

The starting material was CD4+ T cells sorted from PBMCs, obtained 11 to 12 days after vaccination. The receptors shown here come from a middle-aged man who received an inactivated influenza vaccine. The CDR3 runs from the conserved cysteine through the conserved F or W. Fields, in order: clone size, J gene, D gene, V gene, CDR3 protein, CDR3 DNA. The D gene is left open where the match is weak. Rows may omit the clone size; those that give it use once, few, many or a size class.

>few|TRBJ2-3|.|TRBV6-4
CASSDSRLTDTQYF
TGTGCCAGCAGTGACTCCCGTTTGACAGATACGCAGTATTTT
>.|TRBJ2-1|TRBD2|TRBV7-2
CASSLGASGRGNEQFF
TGTGCCAGCAGCTTAGGGGCTAGCGGGAGGGGCAATGAGCAGTTCTTC
>.|TRBJ2-3|.|TRBV6-5
CASSYGASVREKDTQYF
TGTGCCAGCAGCTATGGGGCTAGCGTAAGGGAAAAGGATACGCAGTATTTT
>few|TRBJ2-7|TRBD2|TRBV5-1
CASSPGSSGVPYEQYF
TGCGCCAGCAGCCCCGGGTCTAGCGGGGTCCCCTACGAGCAGTACTTC
>few|TRBJ2-3|.|TRBV20-1
CSASLLDRGGSTTDTQYF
TGCAGTGCTAGTCTCCTAGACCGAGGAGGGAGTACAACAGATACGCAGTATTTT
>few|TRBJ2-7|.|TRBV29-1
CSVGLRLAASYEQYF
TGCAGCGTTGGGCTCCGTTTAGCTGCTTCCTACGAGCAGTACTTC
>many|TRBJ2-1|TRBD2|TRBV6-5
CASSYSWRGGSYNEQFF
TGTGCCAGCAGTTACTCGTGGCGGGGGGGCTCCTACAATGAGCAGTTCTTC
>.|TRBJ2-3|.|TRBV11-1
CASSLVASTRTDTQYF
TGTGCCAGCAGCTTAGTGGCCTCCACGAGGACAGATACGCAGTATTTT
>.|TRBJ2-1|TRBD1|TRBV3-1
CASSRNRGSDNEQFF
TGTGCCAGCAGTCGCAACAGGGGAAGTGACAATGAGCAGTTCTTC
>few|TRBJ2-2|.|TRBV2
CASSVRGAYTGELFF
TGTGCCAGCAGTGTAAGGGGCGCGTACACCGGGGAGCTGTTTTTT
>.|TRBJ1-6|.|TRBV20-1
CSARDSQGMNSPLHF
TGCAGTGCTAGAGATTCGCAGGGGATGAATTCACCCCTCCACTTT
>.|TRBJ2-2|.|TRBV27
CATRQGATNTGELFF
TGTGCCACTCGGCAAGGGGCAACGAACACCGGGGAGCTGTTTTTT
>.|TRBJ2-3|.|TRBV6-1
CASSARQFSTDTQYF
TGTGCCAGCAGTGCCCGACAGTTTAGCACAGATACGCAGTATTTT
>few|TRBJ2-3|.|TRBV6-1
CASSQYRSTDTQYF
TGTGCCAGCAGTCAATACCGTAGCACAGATACGCAGTATTTT
>few|TRBJ2-7|.|TRBV4-3
CASSQYPLGRRYEQYF
TGCGCCAGCAGCCAATACCCGTTGGGGAGAAGATACGAGCAGTACTTC
>few|TRBJ2-5|TRBD1|TRBV20-1
CSARWTGEQTAYF
TGCAGTGCTAGATGGACAGGGGAGCAAACGGCATACTTC